The 27 T cell receptor beta chains in this list originate from one sample, sequenced in a study of cytomegalovirus exposure and HLA in healthy donors. The primer mix had 60 Vbeta and 13 Jbeta primers. Data came from immunoSEQ multiplex PCR; TCRdb stores just in-frame clones and leaves some out. The sample has 150,000 to 200,000 clones; around 79% are singletons. The source material was PBMCs. These receptors were taken from a woman aged 45-65 years in good health and CMV-seropositive.

Turning to this clone: In the same sample, other DNA sequences code for this CDR3. The chain combines TRBV9 with TRBJ1-1; perhaps TRBD1 as D (5 bases). Germline V gene sequence: CDR1 SGDLS, CDR2 YYNGEE. Trimming removed 2 bases at V and 3 bases at J, with 11 bases between. The CDR3 sequence is 14 residues long. CDR3 bases: TGTGCCAGCAGCGTTCTGGGGGGTGACACTGAAGCTTTCTTT. Amino acids: CASSVLGGDTEAFF.

This clone was seen once. Because it lacks the conserved phenylalanine or tryptophan at the end, this CDR3 is likely a read error. V and J are TRBV5-1 and TRBJ1-2; 7 bases agree with TRBD1. With V trimmed by 4 bases and J by 6 bases, 9 bases remained unmatched. The CDR3 runs to 14 residues. Germline V gene lookup returns CDR1 SGHRS and CDR2 YFSETQ. In DNA form, the CDR3 reads TGCGCCAGCAGCCTCCAACGACAGGGTCATGGCTACACCGTC. As protein: CASSLQRQGHGYTV.

The V gene is TRBV10-2, the J gene TRBJ2-7, with 11 positions matching TRBD2. Germline lookup yields CDR1 WSHSY and CDR2 SAAADI. V dropped 3 bases and J dropped 1; count of bases not matched to a gene: 8. This CDR3 comprises 17 residues. Here the CDR3 DNA reads TGCGCCAGCAGTGATACTAGCGGGAGTATCTTTTCCTACGAGCAGTACTTC. As protein: CASSDTSGSIFSYEQYF.

This chain links TRBV10-3 with TRBJ2-7; D remains unclear. The CDR3 has 13 residues. V was shortened by 4 bases and J by 2 bases, with 9 bases between the two germline ends. Germline-derived CDR1 and CDR2 are ENHRY and SYGVKD. The CDR3 DNA is TGTGCCATCAGTGTTGGAGTAACCTACGAGCAGTACTTC. Translating it yields CAISVGVTYEQYF.

Regarding this clone: One end of the junction is discordant with germline, which a read error may explain. The genes are TRBV2 and TRBJ1-5; no reliable D call. CDR1 SNHLY and CDR2 FYNNEI come from the germline V gene. The CDR3 totals 17 residues. CDR3 DNA: TGTGCCAGCGGTGAGGAGGCAACATTTTATAGCAATCAGCCCCAGCATTTT. Its protein product is CASGEEATFYSNQPQHF.

The chain links TRBV2 to TRBJ1-1; no firm D call. V lost 7 bases, J lost 2 bases, and 14 bases lay in between. Germline V CDR1 and CDR2: SNHLY, FYNNEI. The CDR3 runs to 14 residues. CDR3 nucleotides: TGTGCCAGCAATCCGCAGGCGATCAACACTGAAGCTTTCTTT. Translation: CASNPQAINTEAFF.

Only a few counts were recorded for this clone. The chain combines TRBV5-8 with TRBJ2-5; perhaps TRBD1 as D (5 bases). V lost 0 bases, J lost 2 bases, and 8 bases lay in between. Germline CDR1 and CDR2: SGHTS and YDEGEE. The CDR3 has 14 residues. The CDR3 is CASSLETAQETQYF. The DNA of the CDR3 is TGTGCCAGCAGCTTGGAGACAGCTCAAGAGACCCAGTACTTC.

The rearrangement joins TRBV2 to TRBJ1-2; 7 bases line up with TRBD1. CDR1 and CDR2 (germline): SNHLY, FYNNEI. The trim removed 6 bases at V and 6 bases at J, leaving 7 bases unmatched. The CDR3 runs to 13 residues. The DNA for the CDR3 is TGTGCCAGCAGCGACAGGGTCCGAGATGGCTACACCTTC. This sequence encodes CASSDRVRDGYTF.

The rearrangement uses TRBV10-3 and TRBJ2-7, with 9 nucleotides matching TRBD1. The CDR3 has 15 residues. Germline trimming cut 5 bases from V and 2 bases from J; bases unmatched to any gene: 7. Germline V gives CDR1 ENHRY, CDR2 SYGVKD. The CDR3 nucleotides read TGTGCCATCAGTTCAGGGACAGGGAACACCTACGAGCAGTACTTC. Translation: CAISSGTGNTYEQYF.

The genes are TRBV28 and TRBJ2-7; no clear D. The CDR3 length is 14 residues. Germline assignment: CDR1 MDHEN and CDR2 SYDVKM. The ends were cut back, 5 bases at V and 3 bases at J, with 14 bases in the middle. As DNA, the CDR3 is TGTGCCAGCAGTCGAGGCCCGCTTAACTACGAGCAGTACTTC. This sequence encodes CASSRGPLNYEQYF.

This chain links TRBV14 with TRBJ2-1; unclear D gene. Germline CDR1 SGHDN, CDR2 FVKESK. V was shortened by 3 bases and J by 3 bases, with 15 bases between the two germline ends. CDR3 length: 16 amino acids. The CDR3 nucleotides are TGTGCCAGCAGCCAGTTACCGTCCCCTAGCTACAATGAGCAGTTCTTC. It is translated as CASSQLPSPSYNEQFF.

Only a few counts were recorded for this clone. The V call is TRBV28, the J call TRBJ2-3, with 10 bases matching TRBD2. J gave up 2 bases and V 5 bases, and 7 bases lay outside the gene matches. CDR3 length: 16 amino acids. Germline values: CDR1 MDHEN, CDR2 SYDVKM. CDR3 coding DNA: TGTGCCAGCAGTACACCACTAGCGGGGAACACAGATACGCAGTATTTT. It translates to CASSTPLAGNTDTQYF.

The chain joins TRBV5-8 to TRBJ2-3, with 13 bases matching TRBD2. J was trimmed by 2 bases and V by 0 bases; bases with no gene match: 12. Germline CDR1 SGHTS, CDR2 YDEGEE. There are 20 residues in the CDR3. Written as DNA, the CDR3 is TGTGCCAGCAGCTTGGGAGGACTAGCGGGAGTAGCGGTCAACACAGATACGCAGTATTTT. Amino acids: CASSLGGLAGVAVNTDTQYF. The full variable domain, rest sourced from reference TRBV5-8 and TRBJ2-3, is EAGVTQSPTHLIKTRGQQATLRCSPISGHTSVYWYQQALGLGLQFLLWYDEGEERNRGNFPPRFSGRQFPNYSSELNVNALELEDSALYLCASSLGGLAGVAVNTDTQYFGPGTRLTVL.

This chain connects TRBV29-1 to TRBJ2-1; TRBD2 matches 8 bases. Germline V gene data show CDR1 as SQVTM and CDR2 as ANQGSEA. After removal of 7 bases from V and 7 bases from J, the junction contained 15 bases not matched to a gene. The CDR3 runs 15 residues. The CDR3 DNA is TGCAGCGGTTCGGGGGCCAGCGGGAGAATTAATGAGCAGTTCTTC. It specifies CSGSGASGRINEQFF.

V usage is TRBV2 and J usage is TRBJ2-7; TRBD1 aligns across 12 bases. CDR3 length: 16 amino acids. The V gene end was trimmed by 4 bases and the J gene end by 4 bases; junction bases not matched to a gene: 8. The V gene's germline CDR1 is SNHLY and CDR2 FYNNEI. CDR3 residues: CASSGPTGQGAYEQYF. The DNA for the CDR3 is TGTGCCAGCAGTGGCCCCACGGGACAGGGGGCTTACGAGCAGTACTTC.

The V gene is TRBV7-2, the J gene TRBJ2-5; maybe TRBD1 (5 bases). From germline, CDR1 is SGHTA and CDR2 FQGNSA. Trimming left V 4 bases short and J 4 bases short, with 7 bases between. CDR3 length equals 12 residues. The CDR3 protein is CASSWGTETQYF. CDR3 coding DNA: TGTGCCAGCAGCTGGGGCACAGAGACCCAGTACTTC.

The V gene is TRBV19, the J gene TRBJ2-2, with D possibly matching TRBD1 (6 bases). V lost 1 base and J 4 bases, leaving 19 bases between the germline ends. CDR3 length equals 18 residues. The germline CDR1 and CDR2 sequences are LNHDA and SQIVND (reference sequence). The CDR3 DNA reads TGTGCCAGTAGTATAGGGCATGGACCGGGACAAGCCACCGGGGAGCTGTTTTTT. Translating gives CASSIGHGPGQATGELFF.

In its sample, this clone was seen once. This chain connects TRBV29-1 to TRBJ2-3, with D possibly matching TRBD1 (6 bases). The CDR3 contains 13 residues. Trimming took 5 bases from V and 1 from J, leaving 10 bases between them. Germline assignment: CDR1 SQVTM and CDR2 ANQGSEA. CDR3 sequence reads: CSVPRGGTDTQYF. CDR3 coding DNA: TGCAGCGTTCCCAGGGGAGGCACAGATACGCAGTATTTT.

The rearrangement joins TRBV4-1 to TRBJ2-7, with D possibly matching TRBD2 (7 bases). Germline V lookup: CDR1 MGHRA, CDR2 YSYEKL. The CDR3 sequence is 15 residues long. Trimming left V 4 bases short and J 5 bases short, with 18 bases between. The CDR3 coding sequence is TGCGCCAGCAGCCCAATCCGGGGGGCGGAAGACGAGCAGTACTTC. Its translation is CASSPIRGAEDEQYF.

The chain links TRBV7-3 to TRBJ1-1, with D possibly TRBD1 on 5 matching bases. Trimming took off 5 bases at V and 0 bases at J, with 10 bases between the two ends. This CDR3 is built from 14 residues. Germline lookup yields CDR1 SGHTA and CDR2 FQGTGA. The CDR3 region has the DNA TGTGCCAGCAGCCCGGGGGGAGTGAACACTGAAGCTTTCTTT. This encodes CASSPGGVNTEAFF.

This clone appeared once. The rearrangement uses TRBV9 and TRBJ1-6; D gene unclear. Germline V gene data show CDR1 as SGDLS and CDR2 as YYNGEE. Trimming pared 0 bases from V and 7 bases from J, leaving 8 bases between. The CDR3 runs to 14 residues. CDR3 nucleotides: TGTGCCAGCAGCGTAGACGGTTCGAATTCACCCCTCCACTTT. Translated, it gives CASSVDGSNSPLHF.

This clone was observed a handful of times. The V and J genes are TRBV28 and TRBJ1-4; 9 nucleotides agree with TRBD1. Germline V gene sequence: CDR1 MDHEN, CDR2 SYDVKM. The CDR3 runs to 21 residues. J lost 8 bases, V lost 4 bases, and 26 bases had no gene match. The chain's CDR3 is CASSSGPQSQAGTGFVEKLFF. The CDR3 bases are TGTGCCAGCAGTTCCGGACCCCAGTCCCAAGCCGGGACAGGGTTCGTCGAAAAACTGTTTTTT. The variable domain in full, with the rest retrieved from reference TRBV28 and TRBJ1-4, is DVKVTQSSRYLVKRTGEKVFLECVQDMDHENMFWYRQDPGLGLRLIYFSYDVKMKEKGDIPEGYSVSREKKERFSLILESASTNQTSMYLCASSSGPQSQAGTGFVEKLFFGSGTQLSVL.

This clone showed up just once. The gene calls are TRBV18 and TRBJ1-2; possible D gene TRBD1, 5 bases. V dropped 4 bases and J dropped 2 bases, with 14 bases sitting between them. The CDR3 covers 15 residues. CDR1 and CDR2 from the germline V gene are KGHSH and LQKENI. The CDR3 coding sequence is TGTGCCAGCTCACTATCCCCGGCAGGGAACTATGGCTACACCTTC. This translates into CASSLSPAGNYGYTF.

The sample holds a few counts of this clone. The V call is TRBV4-1, the J call TRBJ2-7; the match to TRBD1 covers 11 bases. V shed 4 bases, J shed 3 bases, and the junction held 5 bases outside the gene matches. The CDR3 is 15 residues long. Germline V lookup: CDR1 MGHRA, CDR2 YSYEKL. CDR3 residues: CASSRTGTGGYEQYF. DNA of the CDR3: TGCGCCAGCAGCCGAACTGGGACAGGGGGCTACGAGCAGTACTTC.

This clone has a handful of counts. J is TRBJ2-1 and V is TRBV10-3; TRBD2 matches 10 bases. V dropped 11 bases and J dropped 6; count of bases not matched to a gene: 7. The germline V gene has CDR1 ENHRY and CDR2 SYGVKD. CDR3 length: 13 residues. The CDR3 spells CASGLAGANEQFF. DNA for the CDR3: TGTGCCTCCGGGCTAGCGGGAGCCAATGAGCAGTTCTTC.

V and J are TRBV28 and TRBJ1-1; no reliable D call. V shed 0 bases and J shed 5 bases, with 7 bases lying between them. Germline-derived CDR1 and CDR2 are MDHEN and SYDVKM. The CDR3 has 13 residues. CDR3 residues: CASSLWSGTEAFF. CDR3 DNA: TGTGCCAGCAGTTTATGGTCGGGAACTGAAGCTTTCTTT.

J is TRBJ1-2 and V is TRBV28; TRBD1 is a possible D gene (6 bases). CDR1 is MDHEN, CDR2 SYDVKM, per germline. The germline V and J ends were trimmed by 1 base and 7 bases, with 13 bases remaining between them. The CDR3 spans 14 residues. The CDR3 spells CASSLSGQGSGYTF. The CDR3, as DNA: TGTGCCAGCAGTTTATCAGGCCAGGGGAGTGGCTACACCTTC.